This is a list of T cell receptor beta chains from one sample in a study of T cell changes during pregnancy in multiple sclerosis. Here immunoSEQ multiplex PCR was the method, and the copy in TCRdb shows in-frame clones only, minus some. The sample consists of just over 50,000 clones, around 92% of them appearing once. Here the sequenced sample was CD4+ T cells from peripheral blood mononuclear cells, taken after pregnancy. Receptors were obtained from a female donor with multiple sclerosis, enrolled in a pregnancy study. CDR3s include the opening cysteine and the closing phenylalanine or tryptophan. A D gene is named only where the DNA matches it firmly. Size is omitted from some rows. Given values are once, few, many or a class for expanded clones.

D	size	J	V	CDR3	DNA
NA	NA	TRBJ2-1	TRBV6-5	CASSRTYNEQFF	TGTGCCAGCAGCCGTACCTACAATGAGCAGTTCTTC
NA	once	TRBJ2-2	TRBV5-1	CASSLEGHNTGELFF	TGCGCCAGCAGCTTGGAGGGACACAACACCGGGGAGCTGTTTTTT
NA	NA	TRBJ1-2	TRBV10-3	CAISVSGAGLGYGYTF	TGTGCCATCAGTGTCTCAGGGGCCGGGCTAGGCTATGGCTACACCTTC
NA	NA	TRBJ2-3	TRBV7-9	CASSLGGLYTDTQYF	TGTGCCAGCAGCTTAGGTGGGCTCTACACAGATACGCAGTATTTT
TRBD2	NA	TRBJ2-2	TRBV5-1	CASSLGLAGGHTGELFF	TGCGCCAGCAGCTTAGGACTAGCGGGAGGGCATACCGGGGAGCTGTTTTTT
TRBD2	NA	TRBJ2-2	TRBV7-9	CASSLSSGIIRDGELFF	TGTGCCAGCAGCTTATCTAGCGGGATCATAAGGGACGGGGAGCTGTTTTTT
TRBD1	NA	TRBJ2-7	TRBV9	CASSGFRGSEQYF	TGTGCCAGCAGCGGGTTCAGGGGGTCCGAGCAGTACTTC
NA	NA	TRBJ2-1	TRBV2	CASMRVPPSYNEQFF	TGTGCCAGCATGCGAGTGCCTCCCTCCTACAATGAGCAGTTCTTC
NA	NA	TRBJ2-1	TRBV15	CATHRGSYNEQFF	TGTGCCACCCACCGCGGTTCTTACAATGAGCAGTTCTTC
TRBD2	NA	TRBJ2-7	TRBV7-2	CASSPTSGNSYEQYF	TGTGCCAGCAGCCCTACTAGCGGCAACTCCTACGAGCAGTACTTC
NA	NA	TRBJ2-5	TRBV6-5	CATKQGATTMETQYF	TGTGCCACCAAGCAAGGGGCAACCACAATGGAGACCCAGTACTTC
TRBD2	NA	TRBJ2-1	TRBV25-1	CASRQAGGSEQFF	TGTGCCAGCAGGCAAGCGGGAGGATCTGAGCAGTTCTTC
NA	NA	TRBJ1-2	TRBV28	CASSSGRGYGYTF	TGTGCCAGCAGTTCCGGTCGTGGCTATGGCTACACCTTC
TRBD1	NA	TRBJ2-7	TRBV5-6	CASSLARGRLQYF	TGTGCCAGCAGCTTGGCCAGGGGGCGGCTTCAGTACTTC